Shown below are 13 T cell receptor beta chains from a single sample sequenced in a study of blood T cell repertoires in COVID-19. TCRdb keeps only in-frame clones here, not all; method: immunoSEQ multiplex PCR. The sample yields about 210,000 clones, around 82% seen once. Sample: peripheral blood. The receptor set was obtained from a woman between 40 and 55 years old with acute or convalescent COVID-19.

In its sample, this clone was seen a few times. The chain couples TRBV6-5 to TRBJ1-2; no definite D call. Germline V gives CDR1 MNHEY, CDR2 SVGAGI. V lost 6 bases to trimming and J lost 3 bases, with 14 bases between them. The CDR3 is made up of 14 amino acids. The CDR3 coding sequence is TGTGCCAGCAGGCCCTCAGTGGCTGACTATGGCTACACCTTC. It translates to CASRPSVADYGYTF.

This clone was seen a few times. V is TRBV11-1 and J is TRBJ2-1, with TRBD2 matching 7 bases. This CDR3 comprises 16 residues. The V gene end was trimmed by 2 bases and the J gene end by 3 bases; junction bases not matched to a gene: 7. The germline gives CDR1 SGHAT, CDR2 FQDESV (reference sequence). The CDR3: CASSLRTGGYYNEQFF. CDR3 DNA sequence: TGTGCCAGCAGCTTACGAACGGGAGGCTACTACAATGAGCAGTTCTTC.

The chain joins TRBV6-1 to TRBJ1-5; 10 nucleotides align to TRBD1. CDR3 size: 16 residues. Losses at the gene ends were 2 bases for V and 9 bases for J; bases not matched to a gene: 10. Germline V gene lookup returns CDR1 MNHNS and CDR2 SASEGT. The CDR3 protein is CASSETFGTGAPPQHF. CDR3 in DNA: TGTGCCAGCAGTGAAACGTTTGGGACAGGGGCCCCGCCCCAGCATTTT.

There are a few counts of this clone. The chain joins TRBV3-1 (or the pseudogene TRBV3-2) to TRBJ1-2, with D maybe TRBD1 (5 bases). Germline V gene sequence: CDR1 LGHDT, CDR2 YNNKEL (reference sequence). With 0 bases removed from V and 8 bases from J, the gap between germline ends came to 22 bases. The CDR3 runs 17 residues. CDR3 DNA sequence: TGTGCCAGCAGCCAAGAGTACCCCCGGATCTTAAGGGGCGGCTACACCTTC. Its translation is CASSQEYPRILRGGYTF.

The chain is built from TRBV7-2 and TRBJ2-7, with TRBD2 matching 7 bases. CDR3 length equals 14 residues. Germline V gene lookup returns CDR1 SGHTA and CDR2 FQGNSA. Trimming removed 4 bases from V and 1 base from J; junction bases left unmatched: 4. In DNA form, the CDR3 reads TGTGCCAGCAGCTCCGGGGGGATTTCCTACGAGCAGTACTTC. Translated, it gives CASSSGGISYEQYF.

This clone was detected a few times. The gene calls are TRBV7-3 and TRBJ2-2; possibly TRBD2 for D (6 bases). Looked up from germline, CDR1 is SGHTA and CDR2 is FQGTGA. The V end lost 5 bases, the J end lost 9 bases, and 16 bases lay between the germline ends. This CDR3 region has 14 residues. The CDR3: CASSPRDSLRELFF. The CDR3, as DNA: TGTGCCAGCAGCCCAAGGGACTCCCTCCGGGAGCTGTTTTTT.

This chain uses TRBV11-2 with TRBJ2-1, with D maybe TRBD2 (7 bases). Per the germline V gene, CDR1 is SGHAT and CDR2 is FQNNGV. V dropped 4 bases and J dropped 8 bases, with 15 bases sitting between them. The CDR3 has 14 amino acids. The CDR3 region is CASSSLGGHHEQFF. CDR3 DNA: TGTGCCAGCAGCTCCCTCGGGGGGCACCATGAGCAGTTCTTC.

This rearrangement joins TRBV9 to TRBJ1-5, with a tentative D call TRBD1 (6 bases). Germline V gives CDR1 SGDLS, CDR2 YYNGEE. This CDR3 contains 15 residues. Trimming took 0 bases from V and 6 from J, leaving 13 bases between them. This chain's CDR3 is CASSVGAGAGQPQHF. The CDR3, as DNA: TGTGCCAGCAGCGTAGGGGCGGGGGCTGGTCAGCCCCAGCATTTT.

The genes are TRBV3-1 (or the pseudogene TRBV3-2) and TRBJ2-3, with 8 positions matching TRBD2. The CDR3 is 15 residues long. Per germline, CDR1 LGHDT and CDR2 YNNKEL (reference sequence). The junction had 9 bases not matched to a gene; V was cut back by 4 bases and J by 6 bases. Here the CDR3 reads CASSPNRRLADTQYF. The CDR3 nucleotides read TGTGCCAGCAGCCCCAATAGAAGACTAGCGGATACGCAGTATTTT.

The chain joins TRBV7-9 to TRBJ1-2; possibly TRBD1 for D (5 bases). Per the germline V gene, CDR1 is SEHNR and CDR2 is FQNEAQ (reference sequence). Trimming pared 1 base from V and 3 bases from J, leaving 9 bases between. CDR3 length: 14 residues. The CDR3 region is CASSLEGVDYGYTF. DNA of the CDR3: TGTGCCAGCAGCTTAGAAGGGGTTGACTATGGCTACACCTTC.

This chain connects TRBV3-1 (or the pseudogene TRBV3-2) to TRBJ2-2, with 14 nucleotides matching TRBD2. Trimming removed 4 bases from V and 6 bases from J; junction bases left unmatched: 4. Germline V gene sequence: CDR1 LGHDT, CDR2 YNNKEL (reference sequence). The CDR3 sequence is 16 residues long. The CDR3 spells CASSLGLAGVAGELFF. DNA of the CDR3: TGTGCCAGCAGCCTGGGACTAGCGGGAGTTGCCGGGGAGCTGTTTTTT.

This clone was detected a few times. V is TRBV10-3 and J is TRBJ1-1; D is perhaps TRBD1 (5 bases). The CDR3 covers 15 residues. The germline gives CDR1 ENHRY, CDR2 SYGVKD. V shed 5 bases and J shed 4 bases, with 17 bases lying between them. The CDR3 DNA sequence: TGTGCCATCAGTCCGAGCGGGGACGGTGGCACTGAAGCTTTCTTT. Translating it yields CAISPSGDGGTEAFF.

CDR3 sequence reads: CSASHQADGYTF. CDR3 bases: TGCAGTGCTAGTCATCAGGCAGATGGCTACACCTTC. This sequence joins TRBV20-1 and TRBJ1-2; D is unclear. Trimming took 3 bases from V and 6 from J, leaving 11 bases between them. The CDR3 is 12 amino acids. Germline CDR1 DFQATT, CDR2 SNEGSKA (reference sequence).